The 14 T cell receptor beta chains presented below share a single source sample, sequenced in a study of cytomegalovirus exposure and HLA in healthy donors. Assay: immunoSEQ multiplex PCR; the TCRdb copy retains only in-frame clones and omits some. The sample yields some 250,000 clones, around 87% seen once. The source material was PBMCs. The receptors come from a young woman in good health and CMV-seronegative.

The rearrangement links TRBV4-1 to TRBJ2-5; 13 bases are shared with TRBD2. V was clipped by 0 bases and J by 3 bases; unmatched bases: 10. CDR3 length: 19 residues. Germline V gene data show CDR1 as MGHRA and CDR2 as YSYEKL. In nucleotides, the CDR3 is TGCGCCAGCAGCCAAGAACAACTACTAGCGGGGGGGGAAGAAGAGACCCAGTACTTC. This translates into CASSQEQLLAGGEEETQYF.

V gene TRBV6-5 combines with J gene TRBJ1-1; TRBD1 matches at 9 bases. V gave up 2 bases and J gave up 9 bases; unmatched junction bases: 7. CDR1 is MNHEY, CDR2 SVGAGI, per germline. The CDR3 totals 14 residues. CDR3 region: CASSYGTGSVKAFF. In nucleotides, the CDR3 is TGTGCCAGCAGTTACGGGACAGGGTCTGTGAAAGCTTTCTTT.

This chain joins TRBV6-5 and TRBJ1-1; D perhaps matches TRBD1 (5 bases). Germline V gene sequence: CDR1 MNHEY, CDR2 SVGAGI. Trimming shortened V by 2 bases and J by 7 bases, and 11 bases separated the two germline ends. The CDR3 covers 13 residues. CDR3 sequence: CASSYAPTVEAFF. The CDR3 DNA reads as TGTGCCAGCAGTTACGCCCCGACAGTTGAAGCTTTCTTT.

V usage is TRBV11-2 and J usage is TRBJ1-1; 7 bases agree with TRBD1. This CDR3 has 16 amino acids. The trim removed 5 bases at V and 6 bases at J, leaving 15 bases unmatched. Germline-derived CDR1 and CDR2 are SGHAT and FQNNGV. Here the CDR3 DNA reads TGTGCCAGCAGCCAAGGAAAGGGGGCGAAGTTCGCTGAAGCTTTCTTT. Translation gives CASSQGKGAKFAEAFF.

V is TRBV29-1 and J is TRBJ2-2; TRBD2 matches 8 bases. The CDR3 is 16 amino acids. J lost 7 bases, V lost 1 base, and 11 bases had no gene match. CDR1 is SQVTM, CDR2 ANQGSEA, per germline. The CDR3 region is CSVEVGKLAAGGELFF. The CDR3 DNA follows: TGCAGCGTTGAAGTAGGAAAACTAGCGGCCGGCGGGGAGCTGTTTTTT.

This rearrangement joins TRBV28 to TRBJ1-2; 8 positions match TRBD1. Germline CDR1 and CDR2: MDHEN and SYDVKM. The CDR3 is 14 amino acids. Trimming cost V 5 bases and J 5 bases; bases outside gene matches: 7. The CDR3 DNA follows: TGTGCCAGCAGTAAGACAGGGGCCGGGTATGGCTACACCTTC. Residues: CASSKTGAGYGYTF.

V usage is TRBV27 and J usage is TRBJ2-7; tentatively, D is TRBD1 (6 bases). Germline lookup yields CDR1 MNHEY and CDR2 SMNVEV (reference sequence). Between the trimmed V and J ends, which lost 2 bases and 5 bases, there was a span of 10 bases. The CDR3 extends over 13 amino acids. The CDR3 is CASSLGRGNEQYF. CDR3 sequence (DNA): TGTGCCAGCAGTTTAGGCAGGGGTAACGAGCAGTACTTC.

This clone was recorded once. J is TRBJ2-1 and V is TRBV5-1, with 7 bases fitting TRBD2. CDR3 size: 15 residues. Germline CDR1 and CDR2: SGHRS and YFSETQ. V shed 1 base, J shed 2 bases, and the junction held 3 bases outside the gene matches. Written as DNA, the CDR3 is TGCGCCAGCAGCTTGTTGGGGGGGACCTACAATGAGCAGTTCTTC. This codes for CASSLLGGTYNEQFF.

The genes are TRBV6-5 and TRBJ2-1; weak D call: TRBD1 (5 bases). The V gene lost 6 bases and the J gene lost 2 bases, with 14 bases spanning the gap. This CDR3 contains 15 residues. Per the germline V gene, CDR1 is MNHEY and CDR2 is SVGAGI. The CDR3 DNA reads as TGTGCCAGCAGCCTCGGGCAGGGAACCTACAATGAGCAGTTCTTC. Protein product: CASSLGQGTYNEQFF.

The chain links TRBV18 to TRBJ1-4; D remains ambiguous. This CDR3 has 16 residues. Germline V gene sequence: CDR1 KGHSH, CDR2 LQKENI. V lost 0 bases and J lost 7, with 15 bases in between. The CDR3 region has the DNA TGTGCCAGCTCACCACCGAACGGGGAGATGGGTGAAAAACTGTTTTTT. Protein: CASSPPNGEMGEKLFF.

The rearrangement joins TRBV28 to TRBJ1-2, with D possibly matching TRBD1 (6 bases). The V end was cut by 6 bases, the J end by 4 bases, with 18 bases between. From germline, CDR1 is MDHEN and CDR2 SYDVKM. The CDR3 spans 15 residues. Here the CDR3 reads CASRWYGGASYGYTF. CDR3 coding DNA: TGTGCCAGCAGGTGGTATGGGGGGGCTTCCTATGGCTACACCTTC.

The chain is built from TRBV27 and TRBJ2-3; 12 bases agree with TRBD2. This CDR3 has 15 amino acids. Per germline, CDR1 MNHEY and CDR2 SMNVEV (reference sequence). The junction had 4 bases not matched to a gene; V was cut back by 5 bases and J by 4 bases. Here the CDR3 DNA reads TGTGCCAGCAGTAGGACTAGCGGGGCCGCAGATACGCAGTATTTT. Translated, it gives CASSRTSGAADTQYF.

This clone was seen only a few times. The chain carries TRBV7-2 and TRBJ1-4; a weak D match, TRBD1 (6 bases). This CDR3 is 14 amino acids long. Between the trimmed V and J ends, which lost 4 bases and 2 bases, there was a span of 8 bases. CDR1 is SGHTA, CDR2 FQGNSA, per germline. As DNA, the CDR3 is TGTGCCAGCAGCTCCCAGGGGACTAATGAAAAACTGTTTTTT. Translated: CASSSQGTNEKLFF.

This chain links TRBV6-6 with TRBJ1-6; 10 positions match TRBD1. Losses at the gene ends were 6 bases for V and 6 bases for J; bases not matched to a gene: 2. Germline CDR1 reads MNHNY; CDR2 reads SVGAGI (reference sequence). The length of the CDR3 is 14 residues. This CDR3 is CASRDRGLNSPLHF. CDR3 bases: TGTGCCAGCAGAGACAGGGGGCTTAATTCACCCCTCCACTTT.